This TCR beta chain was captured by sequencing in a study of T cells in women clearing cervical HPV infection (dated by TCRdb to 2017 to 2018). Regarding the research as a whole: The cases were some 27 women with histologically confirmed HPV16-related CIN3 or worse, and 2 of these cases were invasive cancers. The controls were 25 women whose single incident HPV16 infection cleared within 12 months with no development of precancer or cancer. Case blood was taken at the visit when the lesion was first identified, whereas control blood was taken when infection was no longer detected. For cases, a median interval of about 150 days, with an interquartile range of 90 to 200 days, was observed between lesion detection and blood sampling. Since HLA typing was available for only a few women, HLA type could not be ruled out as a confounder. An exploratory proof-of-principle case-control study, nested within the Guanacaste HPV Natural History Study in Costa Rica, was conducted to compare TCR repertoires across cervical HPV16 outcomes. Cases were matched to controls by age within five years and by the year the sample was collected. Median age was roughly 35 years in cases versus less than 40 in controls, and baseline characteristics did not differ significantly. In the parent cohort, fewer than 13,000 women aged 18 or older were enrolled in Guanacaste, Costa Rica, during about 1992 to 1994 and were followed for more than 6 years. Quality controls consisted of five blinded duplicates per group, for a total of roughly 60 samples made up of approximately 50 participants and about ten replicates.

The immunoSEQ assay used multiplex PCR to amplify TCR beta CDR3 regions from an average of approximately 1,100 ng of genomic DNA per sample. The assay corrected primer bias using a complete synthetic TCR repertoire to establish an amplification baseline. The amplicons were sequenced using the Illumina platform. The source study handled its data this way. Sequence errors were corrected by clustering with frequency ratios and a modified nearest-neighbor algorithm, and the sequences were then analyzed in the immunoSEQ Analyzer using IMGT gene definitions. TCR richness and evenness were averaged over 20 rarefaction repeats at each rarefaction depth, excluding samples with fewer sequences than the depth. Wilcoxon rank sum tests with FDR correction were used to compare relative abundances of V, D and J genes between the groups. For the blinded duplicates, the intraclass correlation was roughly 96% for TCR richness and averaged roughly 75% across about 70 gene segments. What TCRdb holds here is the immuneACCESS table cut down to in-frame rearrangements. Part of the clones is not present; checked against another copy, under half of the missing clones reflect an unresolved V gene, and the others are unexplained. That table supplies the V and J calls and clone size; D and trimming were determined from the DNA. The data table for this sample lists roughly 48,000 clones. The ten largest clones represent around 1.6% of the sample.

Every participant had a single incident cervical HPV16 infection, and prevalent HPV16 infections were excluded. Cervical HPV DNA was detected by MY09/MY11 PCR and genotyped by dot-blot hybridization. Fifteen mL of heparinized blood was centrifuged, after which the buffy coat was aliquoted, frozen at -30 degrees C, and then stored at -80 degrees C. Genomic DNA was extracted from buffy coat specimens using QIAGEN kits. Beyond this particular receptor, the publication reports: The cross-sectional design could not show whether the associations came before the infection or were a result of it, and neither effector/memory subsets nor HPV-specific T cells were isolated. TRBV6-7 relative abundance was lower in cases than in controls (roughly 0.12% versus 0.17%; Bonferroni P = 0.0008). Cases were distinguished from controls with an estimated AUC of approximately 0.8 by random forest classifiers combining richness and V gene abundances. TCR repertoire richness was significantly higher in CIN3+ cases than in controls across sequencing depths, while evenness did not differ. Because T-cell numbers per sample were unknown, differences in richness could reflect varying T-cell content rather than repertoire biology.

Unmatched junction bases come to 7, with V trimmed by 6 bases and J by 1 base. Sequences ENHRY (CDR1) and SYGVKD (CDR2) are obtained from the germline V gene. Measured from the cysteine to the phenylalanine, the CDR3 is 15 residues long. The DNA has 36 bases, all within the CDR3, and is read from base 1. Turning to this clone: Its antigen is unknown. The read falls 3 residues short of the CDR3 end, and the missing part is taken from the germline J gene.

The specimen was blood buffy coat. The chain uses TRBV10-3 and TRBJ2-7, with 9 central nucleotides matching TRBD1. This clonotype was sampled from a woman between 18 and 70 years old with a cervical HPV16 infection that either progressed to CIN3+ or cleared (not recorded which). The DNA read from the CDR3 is TGTGCCATCAGCACGGGACAGGGTCTTTCCTACGAG. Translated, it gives CAISTGQGLSYE. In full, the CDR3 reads CAISTGQGLSYEQYF.